The 11 T cell receptor beta chains listed next were all sequenced from one sample in a study of T cells in Graves' hyperthyroidism and ophthalmopathy. The TCR beta CDR3 regions underwent amplification using RNA transcripts as the source. HTBI primers drove first-round RT-PCR of the TCR CDR3. Each CDR3 protein gets one entry after TCRdb re-called the multiplex PCR reads with MiXCR. The sample gives 490,000 or so distinct CDR3 sequences, 46% of which show up once; about 45% is in the top ten. Sequencing was done on a sample of peripheral blood or thyroid tissue (not recorded which). The receptors stem from an adult woman with Graves' disease, either hyperthyroidism or ophthalmopathy (not recorded which).

The chain combines TRBV6-1 with TRBJ1-2; no clear D. The CDR3 loop spans 12 amino acids. Germline loops: CDR1 MNHNS, CDR2 SASEGT. Trimming removed 7 bases at V and 3 bases at J, with 9 bases between. CDR3 bases: TGTGCCAGCATAGATCCTGACTATGGCTACACCTTC. Translating it yields CASIDPDYGYTF.

In its sample, this clonotype was seen many times. V usage is TRBV7-9 and J usage is TRBJ1-6; no reliable D call. V shed 3 bases and J shed 7 bases, with 10 bases lying between them. Germline V gene data show CDR1 as SEHNR and CDR2 as FQNEAQ (reference sequence). CDR3 length equals 14 residues. As DNA, the CDR3 is TGTGCCAGCAGCTTGGGTAGAGTCAATTCACCCCTCCACTTT. It translates to CASSLGRVNSPLHF.

The CDR3 DNA reads as TGTGCCAGCAGTGTGACTAGCGGGACCCACGAGCAGTACTTC. Translating gives CASSVTSGTHEQYF. The V and J genes are TRBV2 and TRBJ2-7; TRBD2 matches 11 bases. CDR3 length equals 14 residues. Trimming at V came to 4 bases and at J to 5 bases, leaving 4 bases not matched to a gene. Germline V CDR1 and CDR2: SNHLY, FYNNEI.

This clonotype was counted only a few times. The chain joins TRBV20-1 to TRBJ2-7, with a tentative D call TRBD1 (5 bases). This CDR3 is built from 12 residues. The ends were cut back, 2 bases at V and 6 bases at J, with 11 bases in the middle. Germline lookup yields CDR1 DFQATT and CDR2 SNEGSKA (reference sequence). DNA of the CDR3: TGCAGTGCTAGACCAGGGTCTGGCGAGCAGTACTTC. The encoded protein is CSARPGSGEQYF.

CDR3 in amino acids: CASSLRAGLNTEAFF. CDR3 nucleotides: TGTGCCAGCAGCTTAAGGGCGGGCCTGAACACTGAAGCTTTCTTT. This chain joins TRBV7-9 and TRBJ1-1; D is undetermined. This CDR3 has 15 amino acids. CDR1 and CDR2 from the germline V gene are SEHNR and FQNEAQ (reference sequence). The V end lost 2 bases, the J end lost 0 bases, and 10 bases lay between the germline ends.

The chain links TRBV20-1 to TRBJ2-7; 12 positions match TRBD2. The V segment lost 4 bases and the J segment 4 bases; nucleotides outside the gene matches: 14. The CDR3 has 17 amino acids. CDR1 is DFQATT, CDR2 SNEGSKA, per germline (reference sequence). The CDR3, as DNA: TGCAGTGCTACGGATCCCGGGACTAGCGGGTCAGGTTACGAGCAGTACTTC. This gives the protein CSATDPGTSGSGYEQYF.

V is TRBV11-2 and J is TRBJ2-7, with TRBD2 as a possible D gene (5 bases). Germline lookup yields CDR1 SGHAT and CDR2 FQNNGV. The ends were cut back, 3 bases at V and 2 bases at J, with 14 bases in the middle. This CDR3 is 15 amino acids long. CDR3 DNA: TGTGCCAGCAGCTTTGACTACTCAATTACCTACGAGCAGTACTTC. As protein: CASSFDYSITYEQYF.

This chain joins TRBV5-1 and TRBJ1-5; D is undetermined. CDR1 and CDR2 (germline): SGHRS, YFSETQ. V lost 1 base and J 0 bases, leaving 8 bases between the germline ends. The CDR3 extends over 15 amino acids. CDR3 sequence: CASSLSGISNQPQHF. Here the CDR3 DNA reads TGCGCCAGCAGCTTGTCCGGAATTAGCAATCAGCCCCAGCATTTT.

The rearrangement links TRBV29-1 to TRBJ2-7; TRBD1 or TRBD2 may be the D gene (5 bases each). Germline loops: CDR1 SQVTM, CDR2 ANQGSEA. V gave up 5 bases and J gave up 7 bases, with 21 bases separating them. This CDR3 is built from 14 residues. The CDR3: CSVQTLAPQGEQYF. The CDR3 DNA is TGCAGCGTTCAGACGTTAGCGCCCCAGGGAGAGCAGTACTTC.

The table lists this clonotype with many counts. The genes are TRBV5-4 and TRBJ1-3; 9 bases align to TRBD1. The CDR3 runs to 16 residues. The trim removed 0 bases at V and 4 bases at J, leaving 5 bases unmatched. Germline values: CDR1 SGHNT, CDR2 YYREEE (reference sequence). CDR3 loop: CASSLDGQGWGNTIYF. The DNA for the CDR3 is TGTGCCAGCAGCTTGGACGGACAGGGGTGGGGAAACACCATATATTTT.

The CDR3, as DNA: TGTGCCATCAGTGAGTCAAACAGGGGGTTAGAAGAGACCCAGTACTTC. As protein: CAISESNRGLEETQYF. The rearrangement joins TRBV10-3 to TRBJ2-5, with TRBD1 matching over 8 bases. Germline CDR1 reads ENHRY; CDR2 reads SYGVKD. This CDR3 is 16 amino acids long. The J segment lost 3 bases and the V segment lost 0 bases, leaving 6 bases of the junction unmatched.